This is a list of T cell receptor beta chains from one sample in a study of identical twins. TCRdb analysed the 5' RACE reads with MiXCR anew, one entry per CDR3 protein. The table lists 1.5 million or so distinct CDR3 sequences, under 35% of them singletons. Sequenced input: cord blood. These receptors came from a newborn girl in good health. The CDR3 runs from the conserved cysteine through the conserved F or W. The order of the fields is D gene, J gene, clone size, V gene, CDR3 length, CDR3 protein, CDR3 DNA. The D gene is left open where the match is weak. Clone size is stated in some rows and not others, as once, few, many or a class when expanded.

TRBD2,TRBJ2-7,few,TRBV6-5,15,CASSSKRDISYEQYF,TGTGCCAGCAGTTCCAAGCGGGATATTTCCTACGAGCAGTACTTC
.,TRBJ2-7,few,TRBV27,13,CASSLLERGKQYF,TGTGCCAGCAGTTTATTAGAGAGGGGCAAGCAGTACTTC
.,TRBJ2-3,few,TRBV4-1,15,CASSQGSLSTDTQYF,TGCGCCAGCAGCCAAGGCAGCCTAAGCACAGATACGCAGTATTTT
.,TRBJ2-7,many,TRBV6-5,13,CASSYGKGSEQYF,TGTGCCAGCAGTTACGGAAAAGGGTCCGAGCAGTACTTC
.,TRBJ2-5,many,TRBV10-3,13,CAISEGAQETQYF,TGTGCCATCAGTGAGGGGGCCCAAGAGACCCAGTACTTC
TRBD1,TRBJ1-5,.,TRBV12-3/TRBV12-4,15,CASSSSDRAGGPQHF,TGTGCCAGCAGTTCCTCGGACAGGGCGGGGGGGCCCCAGCATTTT
TRBD2,TRBJ2-7,.,TRBV10-3,15,CAISQTSGGSYEQYF,TGTGCCATCAGTCAGACTAGCGGGGGAAGCTACGAGCAGTACTTC
.,TRBJ2-3,.,TRBV7-7,16,CASSPLLGSSTDTQYF,TGTGCTAGCAGCCCCCTTTTGGGGTCTAGCACAGATACGCAGTATTTT
.,TRBJ1-1,.,TRBV5-5,16,CASSPNFWLYKSEAFF,TGTGCCAGCAGCCCCAACTTCTGGTTATATAAGAGTGAAGCTTTCTTT
.,TRBJ1-6,.,TRBV7-8,15,CASTEDRWSNSPLHF,TGTGCCAGCACCGAAGACCGCTGGTCTAATTCACCCCTCCACTTT
.,TRBJ2-3,.,TRBV20-1,11,CSARTGNTQYF,TGCAGTGCTAGGACGGGTAATACGCAGTATTTT
TRBD2,TRBJ2-7,few,TRBV7-9,15,CASSLPSGRLYEQYF,TGTGCCAGCAGCTTACCTAGCGGGAGGCTCTACGAGCAGTACTTC
TRBD2,TRBJ2-7,.,TRBV7-6,18,CASSLANRLAGGPYEQYF,TGTGCCAGCAGCTTAGCGAATAGACTAGCGGGAGGCCCCTACGAGCAGTACTTC
.,TRBJ2-2,once,TRBV29-1,13,CSVFRVETGELFF,TGCAGCGTTTTCAGGGTCGAAACCGGGGAGCTGTTTTTT
.,TRBJ2-3,few,TRBV2,12,CASTGSPDTQYF,TGTGCCAGCACCGGGAGCCCAGATACGCAGTATTTT
TRBD2,TRBJ2-1,.,TRBV29-1,15,CSVDKTSGHINEQFF,TGCAGCGTTGATAAGACTAGCGGGCATATCAATGAGCAGTTCTTC
TRBD2,TRBJ2-4,many,TRBV9,14,CASSPRLAGNIQYF,TGTGCCAGCAGCCCGAGACTAGCGGGAAACATTCAGTACTTC
.,TRBJ2-3,.,TRBV20-1,17,CSAREGARGSLPDTQYF,TGCAGTGCTAGAGAGGGGGCTCGCGGGAGCCTCCCAGATACGCAGTATTTT
TRBD2,TRBJ2-3,few,TRBV7-2,16,CASSFTSGGSTDTQYF,TGTGCCAGCAGCTTTACTAGCGGGGGAAGCACAGATACGCAGTATTTT